What follows is one T cell receptor beta chain and its context. This sample stems from a study of response to subunit inactivated influenza vaccine. The length of the CDR3 is 14 residues. V lost 7 bases and J 0 bases, leaving 10 bases between the germline ends. Germline V gene sequence: CDR1 SGDLS, CDR2 YYNGEE. TCRdb analysed the RT-PCR reads with MiXCR anew, one entry per CDR3 protein. The sample shows around 710,000 distinct CDR3 sequences, 11% to 15% of them seen only once. This TCR was sampled from a man in his fifties or sixties who received an inactivated influenza vaccine. The sequences come from PBMCs from blood, collected 14 days before vaccination. J is TRBJ2-2 and V is TRBV9; D may be TRBD2 (5 bases). CDR3 DNA sequence: TGTGCCAGCGAAGGACTCACGAACACCGGGGAGCTGTTTTTT. Translating it yields CASEGLTNTGELFF.